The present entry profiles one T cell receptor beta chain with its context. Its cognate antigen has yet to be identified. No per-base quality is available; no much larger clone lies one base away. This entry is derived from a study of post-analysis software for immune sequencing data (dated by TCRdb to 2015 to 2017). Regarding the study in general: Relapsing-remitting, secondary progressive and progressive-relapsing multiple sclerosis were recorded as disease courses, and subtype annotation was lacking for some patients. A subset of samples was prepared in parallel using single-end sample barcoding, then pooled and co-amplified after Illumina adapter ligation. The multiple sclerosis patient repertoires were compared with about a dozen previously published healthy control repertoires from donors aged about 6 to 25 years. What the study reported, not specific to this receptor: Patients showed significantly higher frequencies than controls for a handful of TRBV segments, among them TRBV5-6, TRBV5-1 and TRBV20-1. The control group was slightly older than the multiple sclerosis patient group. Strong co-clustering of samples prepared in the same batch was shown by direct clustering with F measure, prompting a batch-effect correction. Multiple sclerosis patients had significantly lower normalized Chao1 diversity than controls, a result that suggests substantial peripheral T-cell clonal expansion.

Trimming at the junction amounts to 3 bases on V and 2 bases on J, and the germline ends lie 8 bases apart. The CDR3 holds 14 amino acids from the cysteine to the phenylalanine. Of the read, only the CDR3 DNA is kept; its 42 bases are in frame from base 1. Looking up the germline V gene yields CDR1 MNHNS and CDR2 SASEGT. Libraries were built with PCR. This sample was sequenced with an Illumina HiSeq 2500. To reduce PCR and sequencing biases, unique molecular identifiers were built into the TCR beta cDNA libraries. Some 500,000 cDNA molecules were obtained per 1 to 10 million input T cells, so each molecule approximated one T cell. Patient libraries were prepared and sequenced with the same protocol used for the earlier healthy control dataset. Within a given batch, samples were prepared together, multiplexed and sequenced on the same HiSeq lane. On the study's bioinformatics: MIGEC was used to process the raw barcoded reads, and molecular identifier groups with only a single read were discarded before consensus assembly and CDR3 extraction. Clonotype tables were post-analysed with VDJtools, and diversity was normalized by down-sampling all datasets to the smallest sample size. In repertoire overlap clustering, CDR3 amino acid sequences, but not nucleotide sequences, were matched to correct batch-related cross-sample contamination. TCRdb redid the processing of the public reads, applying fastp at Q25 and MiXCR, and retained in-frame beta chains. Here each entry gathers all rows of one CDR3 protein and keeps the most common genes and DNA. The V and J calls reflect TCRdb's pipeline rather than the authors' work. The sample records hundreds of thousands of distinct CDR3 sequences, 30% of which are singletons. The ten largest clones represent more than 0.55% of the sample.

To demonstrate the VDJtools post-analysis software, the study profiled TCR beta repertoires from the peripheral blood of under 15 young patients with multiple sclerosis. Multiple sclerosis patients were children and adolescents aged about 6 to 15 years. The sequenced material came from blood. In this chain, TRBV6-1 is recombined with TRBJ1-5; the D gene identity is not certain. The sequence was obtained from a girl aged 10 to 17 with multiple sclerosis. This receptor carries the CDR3 CASSEQDRNQPQHF. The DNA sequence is TGTGCCAGCAGTGAGCAGGACCGCAATCAGCCCCAGCATTTT.